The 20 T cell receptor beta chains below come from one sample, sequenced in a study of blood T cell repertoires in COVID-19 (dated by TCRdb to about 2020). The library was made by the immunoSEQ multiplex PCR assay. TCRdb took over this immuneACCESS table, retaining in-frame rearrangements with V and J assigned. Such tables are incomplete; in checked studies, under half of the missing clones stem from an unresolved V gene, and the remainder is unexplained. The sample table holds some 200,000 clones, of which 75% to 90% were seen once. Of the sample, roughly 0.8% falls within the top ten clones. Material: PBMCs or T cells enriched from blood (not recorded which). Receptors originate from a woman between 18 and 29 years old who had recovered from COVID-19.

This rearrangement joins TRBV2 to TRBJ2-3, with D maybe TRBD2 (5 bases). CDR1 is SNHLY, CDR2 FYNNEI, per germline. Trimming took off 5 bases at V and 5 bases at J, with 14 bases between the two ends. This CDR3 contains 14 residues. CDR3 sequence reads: CASSRTRALDTQYF. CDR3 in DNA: TGTGCCAGCAGTCGGACTCGGGCCCTAGATACGCAGTATTTT.

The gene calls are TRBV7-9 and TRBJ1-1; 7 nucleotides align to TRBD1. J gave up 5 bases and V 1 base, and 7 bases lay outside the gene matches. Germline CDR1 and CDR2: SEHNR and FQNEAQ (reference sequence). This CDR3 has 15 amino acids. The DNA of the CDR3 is TGTGCCAGCAGCTTAGAGGGACAGCGGCTGACTGAAGCTTTCTTT. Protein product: CASSLEGQRLTEAFF.

In DNA form, the CDR3 reads TGTGCCAGCGGAGGGGGCAGTGAGCAGTTCTTC. Its protein is CASGGGSEQFF. V and J are TRBV9 and TRBJ2-1; D is perhaps TRBD1 (7 bases). CDR1 and CDR2 (germline): SGDLS, YYNGEE. The CDR3 extends over 11 amino acids. The V end was cut by 7 bases, the J end by 9 bases, with 11 bases between.

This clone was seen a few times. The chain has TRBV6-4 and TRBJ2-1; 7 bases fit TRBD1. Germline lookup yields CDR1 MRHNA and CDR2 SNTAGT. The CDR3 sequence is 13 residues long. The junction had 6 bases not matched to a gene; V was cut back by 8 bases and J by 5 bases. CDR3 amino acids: CASSPGGHNEQFF. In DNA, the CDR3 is TGTGCCAGCTCGCCAGGGGGACACAATGAGCAGTTCTTC.

CDR3 loop: CATSRELAGNTGELFF. The CDR3 DNA reads as TGTGCCACCAGCAGAGAACTAGCGGGAAACACCGGGGAGCTGTTTTTT. The gene calls are TRBV15 and TRBJ2-2; 10 bases fit TRBD2. The CDR3 runs 16 residues. V lost 0 bases, J lost 2 bases, and 0 bases stayed unmatched. Germline CDR1 and CDR2: LNHNV and YYDKDF (reference sequence). The full variable domain, with the rest looked up from reference TRBV15 and TRBJ2-2, is DAMVIQNPRYQVTQFGKPVTLSCSQTLNHNVMYWYQQKSSQAPKLLFHYYDKDFNNEADTPDNFQSRRPNTSFCFLDIRSPGLGDTAMYLCATSRELAGNTGELFFGEGSRLTVL.

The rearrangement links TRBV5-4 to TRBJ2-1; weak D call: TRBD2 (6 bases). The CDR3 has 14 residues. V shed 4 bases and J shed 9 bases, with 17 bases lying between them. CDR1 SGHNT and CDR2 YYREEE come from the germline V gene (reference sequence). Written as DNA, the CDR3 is TGTGCCAGCAGCGTTGGACACTCCGGGGGTGAGCAGTTCTTC. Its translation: CASSVGHSGGEQFF.

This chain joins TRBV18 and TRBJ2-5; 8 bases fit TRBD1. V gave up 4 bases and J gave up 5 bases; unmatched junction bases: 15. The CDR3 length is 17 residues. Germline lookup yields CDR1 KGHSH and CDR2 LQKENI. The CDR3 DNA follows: TGTGCCAGCTCACTAGGAATCGCCGGACAGGGATTTGAGACCCAGTACTTC. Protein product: CASSLGIAGQGFETQYF.

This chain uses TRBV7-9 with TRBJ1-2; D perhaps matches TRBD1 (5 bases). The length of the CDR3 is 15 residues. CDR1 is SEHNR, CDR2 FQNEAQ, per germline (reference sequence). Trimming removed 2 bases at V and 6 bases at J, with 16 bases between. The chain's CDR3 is CASSLTGPSQDGYTF. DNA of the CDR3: TGTGCCAGCAGCTTAACAGGACCTTCTCAGGATGGCTACACCTTC.

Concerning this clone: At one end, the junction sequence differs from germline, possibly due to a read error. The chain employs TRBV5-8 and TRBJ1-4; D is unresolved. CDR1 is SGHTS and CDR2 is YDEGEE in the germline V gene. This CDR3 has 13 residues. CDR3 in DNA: TGTGCCAGCAGCTCGCTCGATATTCGAGGATCGGGGTTT. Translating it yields CASSSLDIRGSGF. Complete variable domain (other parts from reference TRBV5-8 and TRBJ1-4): EAGVTQSPTHLIKTRGQQATLRCSPISGHTSVYWYQQALGLGLQFLLWYDEGEERNRGNFPPRFSGRQFPNYSSELNVNALELEDSALYLCASSSLDIRGSGFGSGTQLSVL.

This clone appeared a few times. The CDR3 loop reads CASSDPTANPSLGNTIYF. DNA of the CDR3: TGTGCCAGCAGCGACCCGACAGCGAACCCTTCATTGGGAAACACCATATATTTT. The chain carries TRBV9 and TRBJ1-3, with a tentative D call TRBD1 (5 bases). The CDR3 loop spans 18 amino acids. CDR1 is SGDLS, CDR2 YYNGEE, per germline. V dropped 3 bases and J dropped 4 bases, with 23 bases sitting between them. The full variable domain, with the rest looked up from reference TRBV9 and TRBJ1-3, is DSGVTQTPKHLITATGQRVTLRCSPRSGDLSVYWYQQSLDQGLQFLIQYYNGEERAKGNILERFSAQQFPDLHSELNLSSLELGDSALYFCASSDPTANPSLGNTIYFGEGSWLTVV.

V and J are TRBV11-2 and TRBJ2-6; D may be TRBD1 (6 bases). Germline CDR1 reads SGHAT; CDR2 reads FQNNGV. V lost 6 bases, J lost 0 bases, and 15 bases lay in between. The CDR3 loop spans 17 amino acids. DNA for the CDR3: TGTGCCAGCAGACCCAGGGGTGAGGTCTCTGGGGCCAACGTCCTGACTTTC. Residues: CASRPRGEVSGANVLTF.

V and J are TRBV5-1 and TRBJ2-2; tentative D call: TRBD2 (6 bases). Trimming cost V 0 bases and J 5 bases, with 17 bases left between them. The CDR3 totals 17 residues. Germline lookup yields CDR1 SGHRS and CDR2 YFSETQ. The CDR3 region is CASSLAVGDAGTGELFF. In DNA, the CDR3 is TGCGCCAGCAGCTTGGCCGTCGGAGACGCGGGGACCGGGGAGCTGTTTTTT.

As DNA, the CDR3 is TGTGCCAGCTCACGACAGCTTAGCACAGATACGCAGTATTTT. This encodes CASSRQLSTDTQYF. J is TRBJ2-3 and V is TRBV18, with a weak D call TRBD1 (5 bases). The CDR3 is 14 residues long. Trimming took off 4 bases at V and 0 bases at J, with 8 bases between the two ends. Looked up from germline, CDR1 is KGHSH and CDR2 is LQKENI. Based on the CDR3 plus reference TRBV18 and TRBJ2-3, the full variable domain is NAGVMQNPRHLVRRRGQEARLRCSPMKGHSHVYWYRQLPEEGLKFMVYLQKENIIDESGMPKERFSAEFPKEGPSILRIQQVVRGDSAAYFCASSRQLSTDTQYFGPGTRLTVL.

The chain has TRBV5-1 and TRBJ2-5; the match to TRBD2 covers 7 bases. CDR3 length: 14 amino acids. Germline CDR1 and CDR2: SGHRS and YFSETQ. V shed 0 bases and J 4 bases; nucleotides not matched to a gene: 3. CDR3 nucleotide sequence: TGCGCCAGCAGCTTGGGCGGGGGAGTAGAGACCCAGTACTTC. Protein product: CASSLGGGVETQYF.

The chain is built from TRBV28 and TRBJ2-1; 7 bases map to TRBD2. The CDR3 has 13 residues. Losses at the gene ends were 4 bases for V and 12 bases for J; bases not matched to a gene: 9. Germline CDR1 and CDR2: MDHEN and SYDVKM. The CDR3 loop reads CASSYLVTGGQFF. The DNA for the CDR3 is TGTGCCAGCAGTTACCTTGTGACGGGAGGGCAGTTCTTC.

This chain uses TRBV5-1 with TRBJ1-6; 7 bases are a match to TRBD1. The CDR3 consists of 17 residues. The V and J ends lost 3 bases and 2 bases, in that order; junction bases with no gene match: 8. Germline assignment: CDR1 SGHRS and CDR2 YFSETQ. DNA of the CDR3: TGCGCCAGCAGCTCGGGACAGACTCCTACCTATAATTCACCCCTCCACTTT. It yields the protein CASSSGQTPTYNSPLHF.

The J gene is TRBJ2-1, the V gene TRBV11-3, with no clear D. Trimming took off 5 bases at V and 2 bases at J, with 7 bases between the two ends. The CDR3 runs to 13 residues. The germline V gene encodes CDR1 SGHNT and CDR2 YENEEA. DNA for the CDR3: TGTGCCAGCAGCGAATCAGCCTACAATGAGCAGTTCTTC. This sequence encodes CASSESAYNEQFF.

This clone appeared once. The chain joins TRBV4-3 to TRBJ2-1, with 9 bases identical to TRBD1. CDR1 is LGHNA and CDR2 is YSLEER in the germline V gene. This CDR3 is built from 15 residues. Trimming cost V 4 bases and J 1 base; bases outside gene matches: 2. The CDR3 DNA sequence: TGCGCCAGCAGCCCAGGACAGGGGTCCTACAATGAGCAGTTCTTC. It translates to CASSPGQGSYNEQFF.

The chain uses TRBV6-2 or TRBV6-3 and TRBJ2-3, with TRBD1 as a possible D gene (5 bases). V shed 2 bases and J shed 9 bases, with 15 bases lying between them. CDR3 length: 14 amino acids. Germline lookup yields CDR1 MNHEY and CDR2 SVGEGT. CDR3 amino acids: CASSYASPQGTQYF. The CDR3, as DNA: TGTGCCAGCAGTTACGCCAGCCCGCAGGGCACGCAGTATTTT.

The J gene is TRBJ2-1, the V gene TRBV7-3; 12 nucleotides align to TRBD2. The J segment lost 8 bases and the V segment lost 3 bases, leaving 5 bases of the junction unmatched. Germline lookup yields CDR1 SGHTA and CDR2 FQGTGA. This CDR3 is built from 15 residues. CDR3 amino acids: CASSFLAGGGHEQFF. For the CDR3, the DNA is TGTGCCAGCAGCTTCCTAGCGGGAGGGGGACATGAGCAGTTCTTC.